These T cell receptor beta chains were read from a single sample in a study of blood T cell repertoires in COVID-19. Libraries were prepared by immunoSEQ multiplex PCR; TCRdb keeps only in-frame clonotypes and omits some of them. In the table there are more than 100,000 clones, 80% to 90% of which are singletons. The sample was peripheral blood. The source of these receptors is a man in his forties with acute or convalescent COVID-19. Both conserved end residues are part of each CDR3. Each record gives: D gene, V gene, CDR3 length, J gene, clone size, CDR3 DNA, CDR3 protein. A D gene is named only where the DNA matches it firmly. Some rows have no size entry. The others give once, few or many, or a class for an expanded clone.

NA	TRBV27	13	TRBJ2-7	NA	TGTGCCAGCAGTATGGGACACCGGTACGAGCAGTACTTC	CASSMGHRYEQYF
NA	TRBV15	13	TRBJ2-1	NA	TGTGCCACCAGCATTCGCAGGGAAACTGAGCAGTTCTTC	CATSIRRETEQFF
NA	TRBV5-6	15	TRBJ1-2	NA	TGTGCCAGCAGCCCGGACCCCGGGACAACCTATGGCTACACCTTC	CASSPDPGTTYGYTF
TRBD2	TRBV19	17	TRBJ2-7	NA	TGTGCCAGTAGTATCCCCCTTAGCGGGAGGCTAACCTACGAGCAGTACTTC	CASSIPLSGRLTYEQYF
NA	TRBV7-2	13	TRBJ1-2	once	TGTGCCAGCAGCTTCGGAGAAAACTATGGCTACACCTTC	CASSFGENYGYTF
NA	TRBV7-2	14	TRBJ1-5	NA	TGTGCCAGCAGCTTAGTGCGGAACAATCAGCCCCAGCATTTT	CASSLVRNNQPQHF
NA	TRBV4-2	15	TRBJ2-3	few	TGTGCCAGCAGCCAAGATCCAGGCTTCACAGATACGCAGTATTTT	CASSQDPGFTDTQYF
NA	TRBV5-8	13	TRBJ2-5	NA	TGTGCCAGCAGCTACAGCAACCAAGAGACCCAGTACTTC	CASSYSNQETQYF
NA	TRBV6-1	14	TRBJ1-2	NA	TGTGCCAGCAGTGAAGCGCTGCAGGGTTATGGCTACACCTTC	CASSEALQGYGYTF
NA	TRBV5-1	13	TRBJ1-2	NA	TGCGCCAGCAGCTACCAGAATAACTATGGCTACACCTTC	CASSYQNNYGYTF
TRBD1	TRBV6-1	16	TRBJ2-5	once	TGTGCCAGCAGTGAAGGCGGACAGGGGGCCTTCGTGACCCAGTACTTC	CASSEGGQGAFVTQYF
TRBD1	TRBV2	16	TRBJ2-6	NA	TGTGCCGGTTCGTTACAGGGGGCATCTGGGGCCAACGTCCTGACTTTC	CAGSLQGASGANVLTF
TRBD1	TRBV7-2	15	TRBJ2-7	NA	TGTGCCAGCAGCTTAGTCACAGGGGGGATTGCCGAGCAGTACTTC	CASSLVTGGIAEQYF
TRBD2	TRBV5-4	14	TRBJ2-1	NA	TGTGCCAGTAGCGGGCGGGAGGCCCACAATGAGCAGTTCTTC	CASSGREAHNEQFF
NA	TRBV12-3/TRBV12-4	13	TRBJ1-1	NA	TGTGCCACCCGCCCCCGGGGAAGCACTGAAGCTTTCTTT	CATRPRGSTEAFF
TRBD2	TRBV28	16	TRBJ2-1	few	TGTGCCAGCACCGTCCAGACTAGCGGGGTCTACAATGAGCAGTTCTTC	CASTVQTSGVYNEQFF
NA	TRBV6-4	12	TRBJ2-7	NA	TGTGCCAGCATTAGTGTCCTCTGCGAGCAGTACTTC	CASISVLCEQYF
TRBD2	TRBV11-2	14	TRBJ2-1	NA	TGTGCCAGCAGCCCCGGGACTAGCGCACCCGAGCCGGTCTTC	CASSPGTSAPEPVF
TRBD2	TRBV4-2	13	TRBJ2-5	NA	TGTGCCAGCAGCCAGGCGGGAGGAGAGACCCAGTACTTC	CASSQAGGETQYF
TRBD2	TRBV5-1	15	TRBJ2-2	NA	TGCGCCAGCAGCTTGGGGACTAGCGGGACCGGGGAGCTGTTTTTT	CASSLGTSGTGELFF